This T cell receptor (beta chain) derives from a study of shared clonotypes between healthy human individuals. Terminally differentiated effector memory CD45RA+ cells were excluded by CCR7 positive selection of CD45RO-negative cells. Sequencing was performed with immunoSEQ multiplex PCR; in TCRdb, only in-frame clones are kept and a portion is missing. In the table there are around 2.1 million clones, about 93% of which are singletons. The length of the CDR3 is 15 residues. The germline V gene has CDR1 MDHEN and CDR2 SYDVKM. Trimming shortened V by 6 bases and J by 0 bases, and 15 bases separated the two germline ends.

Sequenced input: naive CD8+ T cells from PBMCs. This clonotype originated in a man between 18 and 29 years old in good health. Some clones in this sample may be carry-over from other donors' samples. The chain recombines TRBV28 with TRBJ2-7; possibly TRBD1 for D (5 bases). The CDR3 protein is CASSFIGAPSYEQYF. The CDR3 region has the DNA TGTGCCAGCAGCTTCATAGGGGCGCCCTCCTACGAGCAGTACTTC.